The rows below give T cell receptor beta chains drawn from one sample of a study of STAT5B mutations in CD4+ large granular lymphocyte leukemia. Profiled with immunoSEQ multiplex PCR; TCRdb holds only in-frame clones, not every one. Here the sample spans about 22,000 clones, roughly 87% being singletons. The sample comprised CD4+ T cells from blood buffy coats. The receptors stem from a human donor in good health. CDR3s include the opening cysteine and the closing phenylalanine or tryptophan. The D gene is left open where the match is weak. For some rows the clone size is stated as once, few or many, or as a class when expanded; others skip it.

j_gene,v_gene,abundance,d_gene,CDR3aa,CDR3nt
TRBJ2-1,TRBV18,.,TRBD1,CASSPTGDEQFF,TGTGCCAGCTCGCCGACAGGGGATGAGCAGTTCTTC
TRBJ2-7,TRBV2,.,TRBD1,CASKLTPGQGAGEQYF,TGTGCCAGCAAGCTAACCCCGGGACAGGGGGCAGGAGAGCAGTACTTC
TRBJ1-1,TRBV5-1,.,.,CASSLEWLGSTEAFF,TGCGCCAGCAGCTTGGAATGGTTAGGTAGCACTGAAGCTTTCTTT
TRBJ2-6,TRBV2,once,.,CASRAHSGANVLTF,TGTGCCAGCAGGGCCCACTCTGGGGCCAACGTCCTGACTTTC
TRBJ2-6,TRBV4-2,.,.,CASSQDQGMGANVLTF,TGTGCCAGCAGCCAAGATCAGGGAATGGGGGCCAACGTCCTGACTTTC
TRBJ1-5,TRBV4-3,few,.,CASSQDFRDQPQHF,TGCGCCAGCAGCCAAGATTTTCGGGATCAGCCCCAGCATTTT
TRBJ2-1,TRBV28,.,.,CASSSPAFTEQFF,TGTGCCAGCAGTTCACCCGCTTTTACTGAGCAGTTCTTC
TRBJ1-5,TRBV11-3,.,TRBD1,CASSLDDRGRINQPQHF,TGTGCCAGCAGCTTAGACGACAGGGGTCGGATCAATCAGCCCCAGCATTTT
TRBJ1-1,TRBV29-1,.,.,CSVGRDFNTEAFF,TGCAGCGTGGGACGGGACTTCAACACTGAAGCTTTCTTT
TRBJ1-2,TRBV6-5,few,.,CASSYSKGYGYTF,TGTGCCAGCAGTTACTCGAAGGGTTATGGCTACACCTTC
TRBJ1-1,TRBV4-1,.,.,CASSKFGTGLEAFF,TGCGCCAGCAGCAAATTCGGGACGGGGCTTGAAGCTTTCTTT
TRBJ1-4,TRBV5-1,.,.,CASSLGSGREKLFF,TGCGCCAGCAGCTTGGGTTCAGGGAGAGAAAAACTGTTTTTT
TRBJ1-3,TRBV2,.,.,CASSGRDNAGNTIYF,TGTGCCAGCAGTGGCCGGGACAATGCTGGAAACACCATATATTTT
TRBJ2-2,TRBV5-5,.,.,CASSARDGGELFF,TGTGCCAGCAGCGCCAGGGACGGCGGGGAGCTGTTTTTT
TRBJ2-7,TRBV30,.,.,CAWSAMGPKPEQYF,TGTGCCTGGAGTGCGATGGGCCCGAAACCCGAGCAGTACTTC
TRBJ2-3,TRBV7-3,few,.,CASSLQGNTQYF,TGTGCCAGCAGCTTACAGGGAAATACGCAGTATTTT
TRBJ1-2,TRBV18,.,.,CASSPSGQPYGYTF,TGTGCCAGCTCACCAAGTGGGCAGCCTTATGGCTACACCTTC
TRBJ1-1,TRBV19,.,.,CASRTPTPRFTEAFF,TGTGCCAGTAGAACACCAACTCCCAGATTCACTGAAGCTTTCTTT
TRBJ2-2,TRBV28,.,TRBD2,CASRVRAGQKGGELFF,TGTGCCAGCAGGGTGAGAGCGGGGCAGAAAGGCGGGGAGCTGTTTTTT
TRBJ2-1,TRBV29-1,.,.,CSVEGGAGEGEQFF,TGCAGCGTTGAAGGAGGGGCAGGAGAAGGTGAGCAGTTCTTC
TRBJ2-2,TRBV15,.,.,CATSPLGLTGELFF,TGTGCCACCAGCCCCCTTGGGCTAACCGGGGAGCTGTTTTTT
TRBJ2-5,TRBV2,.,.,CASSRTETQYF,TGTGCCAGCTCGCGGACTGAGACCCAGTACTTC
TRBJ1-3,TRBV19,few,TRBD1,CASGQVGRGNTIYF,TGTGCCAGCGGACAGGTAGGGCGTGGAAACACCATATATTTT
TRBJ2-1,TRBV19,.,.,CASSILLAGEQFF,TGTGCCAGTAGTATTCTCCTAGCAGGGGAGCAGTTCTTC
TRBJ2-2,TRBV27,.,.,CASSLPNTGELFF,TGTGCCAGCAGTTTACCGAACACCGGGGAGCTGTTTTTT
TRBJ1-4,TRBV29-1,.,.,CSTRGADEKLFF,TGCAGTACGCGGGGCGCAGATGAAAAACTGTTTTTT
TRBJ2-6,TRBV28,once,TRBD2,CASSLFLAGGGANVLTF,TGTGCCAGCAGTTTATTTCTAGCGGGAGGTGGGGCCAACGTCCTGACTTTC
TRBJ2-7,TRBV7-6,.,TRBD1,CASSPRTGGGHEQYF,TGTGCCAGCAGCCCCAGGACAGGGGGCGGGCACGAGCAGTACTTC
TRBJ2-7,TRBV6-6,once,.,CASRGNSGSYEQYF,TGTGCCAGCAGGGGGAACAGCGGCTCCTACGAGCAGTACTTC